The 3 T cell receptor beta chains below all came from one sample that was sequenced in a study of technical replicates of blood from a handful of donors. The repertoire was sequenced with immunoSEQ multiplex PCR; TCRdb's copy has only in-frame clones and lacks some. The sample carries 65,000 to 70,000 clones, approximately 88% recorded once. Sequencing was carried out using PBMCs. The receptor source for this set is a human donor in good health. Some clones in this sample may be carry-over from other donors' samples.

The chain combines TRBV7-2 with TRBJ2-3, with D possibly being TRBD1 (6 bases). The CDR3 consists of 13 residues. Per the germline V gene, CDR1 is SGHTA and CDR2 is FQGNSA. Trimming took off 2 bases at V and 5 bases at J, with 8 bases between the two ends. CDR3 residues: CASSLRGGDTQYF. The CDR3 DNA sequence: TGTGCCAGCAGCTTACGAGGGGGAGATACGCAGTATTTT.

This chain links TRBV27 with TRBJ1-2, with D maybe TRBD1 (6 bases). Germline CDR1 reads MNHEY; CDR2 reads SMNVEV (reference sequence). The V and J ends lost 5 bases and 3 bases respectively, with 16 bases between them. This CDR3 has 15 residues. Written as DNA, the CDR3 is TGTGCCAGCAGTCCCTACAGGGAGCCTGACTATGGCTACACCTTC. Translating gives CASSPYREPDYGYTF.

V and J are TRBV5-8 and TRBJ1-5; D gene uncertain. Trimming removed 2 bases from V and 3 bases from J, with 12 bases in between. The CDR3 spans 15 residues. Germline V gene data show CDR1 as SGHTS and CDR2 as YDEGEE. CDR3 sequence: CASSFELTDNQPQHF. The CDR3 coding sequence is TGTGCCAGCAGCTTTGAGCTAACAGACAATCAGCCCCAGCATTTT.